This entry lists 28 T cell receptor beta chains sequenced from one sample in a study of cytomegalovirus exposure and HLA in healthy donors. The PCR was carried out with 60 Vbeta primers and 13 Jbeta primers. Using immunoSEQ multiplex PCR, the repertoire was profiled, and TCRdb retains in-frame clones only, with some absent. Of more than 80,000 clones listed, roughly 80% are singletons. The sequencing input was PBMCs. The receptors come from a man in his forties in good health and CMV-seronegative.

The chain carries TRBV5-1 and TRBJ2-7; 9 nucleotides align to TRBD2. CDR1 SGHRS and CDR2 YFSETQ come from the germline V gene. The V gene end was trimmed by 3 bases and the J gene end by 0 bases; junction bases not matched to a gene: 4. The CDR3 contains 15 residues. CDR3 nucleotide sequence: TGCGCCAGCAGCTGGGCGGGGGGGAGCTCCTACGAGCAGTACTTC. Protein: CASSWAGGSSYEQYF.

The chain recombines TRBV29-1 with TRBJ1-6, with TRBD1 matching 8 bases. The length of the CDR3 is 19 residues. Germline assignment: CDR1 SQVTM and CDR2 ANQGSEA. Germline trimming cut 4 bases from V and 1 base from J; bases unmatched to any gene: 15. The CDR3 sequence is CSVGQTGEHVTSYNSPLHF. The CDR3 coding sequence is TGCAGCGTTGGACAGACAGGGGAGCATGTCACGTCCTATAATTCACCCCTCCACTTT.

By share of the sample, this clone is medium-sized (0.01 to 0.1%). V and J are TRBV6-1 and TRBJ1-2; D is uncertain. The CDR3 is 13 amino acids. Between the trimmed V and J ends, which lost 7 bases and 6 bases, there was a span of 15 bases. CDR1 and CDR2 from the germline V gene are MNHNS and SASEGT. CDR3 bases: TGTGCCAGCAATGAGGGCGAGGGTAATGGCTACACCTTC. Translating it yields CASNEGEGNGYTF.

This rearrangement joins TRBV7-2 to TRBJ2-1, with a tentative D call TRBD2 (5 bases). The germline CDR1 and CDR2 sequences are SGHTA and FQGNSA. CDR3 length equals 18 residues. V was clipped by 5 bases and J by 0 bases, with 20 bases between them. The CDR3 nucleotides read TGTGCCAGCAGCCCGTCCGGTCTAGGAGGTAGCTCCTACAATGAGCAGTTCTTC. Translating it yields CASSPSGLGGSSYNEQFF.

This clone was seen once. The CDR3 DNA follows: TGTGCCAGCAGTTATACGGGGTACAAAAACATTCAGTACTTC. This encodes CASSYTGYKNIQYF. The chain combines TRBV6-1 with TRBJ2-4, with a weak D call TRBD2 (5 bases). Trimming pared 5 bases from V and 3 bases from J, leaving 11 bases between. Germline lookup yields CDR1 MNHNS and CDR2 SASEGT. CDR3 size: 14 residues.

This clone has just a few counts. The chain employs TRBV5-1 and TRBJ2-3, with 7 bases that match TRBD1. Looked up from germline, CDR1 is SGHRS and CDR2 is YFSETQ. The CDR3 spans 17 residues. The ends lost 0 bases at V and 1 base at J; junction bases unmatched: 8. CDR3 nucleotides: TGCGCCAGCAGCTTGGGACAGGGAGCCTTCCGCACAGATACGCAGTATTTT. This encodes CASSLGQGAFRTDTQYF.

The V and J genes are TRBV6-5 and TRBJ2-5; 13 nucleotides match TRBD2. The V gene end was trimmed by 8 bases and the J gene end by 0 bases; junction bases not matched to a gene: 0. The CDR3 is made up of 14 amino acids. The V gene's germline CDR1 is MNHEY and CDR2 SVGAGI. The CDR3 reads CASGTSGDQETQYF. The CDR3 nucleotides are TGTGCCAGCGGGACTAGCGGGGACCAAGAGACCCAGTACTTC.

This clone occurred once. The chain links TRBV27 to TRBJ2-2; tentatively, D is TRBD1 (5 bases). Per germline, CDR1 MNHEY and CDR2 SMNVEV (reference sequence). Trimming removed 1 base at V and 6 bases at J, with 15 bases between. CDR3 length equals 16 residues. CDR3: CASSLLAGLVAGELFF. The DNA of the CDR3 is TGTGCCAGCAGTTTATTGGCAGGGTTGGTCGCCGGGGAGCTGTTTTTT.

The V and J genes are TRBV6-6 and TRBJ1-3, with 8 bases matching TRBD1. Germline V gene lookup returns CDR1 MNHNY and CDR2 SVGAGI (reference sequence). The CDR3 spans 14 residues. The V gene end was trimmed by 7 bases and the J gene end by 4 bases; junction bases not matched to a gene: 6. CDR3: CASNQGAIGNTIYF. As DNA, the CDR3 is TGTGCCAGCAACCAGGGGGCGATAGGAAACACCATATATTTT.

This sequence joins TRBV7-2 and TRBJ2-6; 9 bases are a match to TRBD2. The CDR3 contains 16 residues. Germline values: CDR1 SGHTA, CDR2 FQGNSA. The ends lost 5 bases at V and 2 bases at J; junction bases unmatched: 4. The CDR3 region is CASSALAGTGANVLTF. In DNA form, the CDR3 reads TGTGCCAGCAGCGCCCTAGCGGGGACTGGGGCCAACGTCCTGACTTTC. Filled out from reference TRBV7-2 and TRBJ2-6, the complete variable domain reads GAGVSQSPSNKVTEKGKDVELRCDPISGHTALYWYRQSLGQGLEFLIYFQGNSAPDKSGLPSDRFSAERTGGSVSTLTIQRTQQEDSAVYLCASSALAGTGANVLTFGAGSRLTVL.

V and J are TRBV5-1 and TRBJ2-5; unclear D gene. The CDR3 consists of 15 residues. V dropped 0 bases and J dropped 2 bases, with 11 bases sitting between them. Germline-derived CDR1 and CDR2 are SGHRS and YFSETQ. CDR3: CASSLAVGKQETQYF. The CDR3 DNA follows: TGCGCCAGCAGCTTGGCCGTGGGCAAGCAAGAGACCCAGTACTTC.

V is TRBV10-3 and J is TRBJ2-7; TRBD2 agrees at 10 bases. The CDR3 loop spans 14 amino acids. Germline V gene data show CDR1 as ENHRY and CDR2 as SYGVKD. V gave up 6 bases and J gave up 4 bases; unmatched junction bases: 6. The CDR3 bases are TGTGCCATCAGGAGCGGGGGGGCAGGGTACGAGCAGTACTTC. Translated, it gives CAIRSGGAGYEQYF.

V is TRBV5-4 and J is TRBJ2-4; 8 bases align to TRBD1. V shed 5 bases and J 8 bases; nucleotides not matched to a gene: 12. The CDR3 has 15 residues. Germline CDR1 and CDR2: SGHNT and YYREEE (reference sequence). CDR3 amino acids: CASSPSDREFDIQYF. The CDR3 DNA reads as TGTGCCAGCAGTCCCTCGGACAGGGAATTCGACATTCAGTACTTC.

This clone showed up just a few times. This sequence joins TRBV19 and TRBJ2-6, with D unclear. Trimming left V 5 bases short and J 0 bases short, with 8 bases between. Germline V lookup: CDR1 LNHDA, CDR2 SQIVND (reference sequence). The length of the CDR3 is 15 residues. This CDR3 is CASSSLSSGANVLTF. CDR3 DNA sequence: TGTGCCAGTAGTTCCTTGAGCTCTGGGGCCAACGTCCTGACTTTC.

The chain combines TRBV5-4 with TRBJ2-7, with 9 bases lining up with TRBD2. CDR3 length: 15 amino acids. With V trimmed by 4 bases and J by 1 base, 6 bases remained unmatched. Germline lookup yields CDR1 SGHNT and CDR2 YYREEE (reference sequence). The chain's CDR3 is CASSATSGTSYEQYF. Here the CDR3 DNA reads TGTGCCAGCAGCGCGACTAGCGGTACGTCCTACGAGCAGTACTTC.

This clone was found once. The CDR3, as DNA: TGTGCCAGCAGACGGGACAGGGTCATCTACGAGCAGTACTTC. Amino acids: CASRRDRVIYEQYF. The chain carries TRBV28 and TRBJ2-7; 9 bases are a match to TRBD1. The junction had 6 bases not matched to a gene; V was cut back by 6 bases and J by 3 bases. The CDR3 extends over 14 amino acids. CDR1 and CDR2 from the germline V gene are MDHEN and SYDVKM. Drawing the rest from reference TRBV28 and TRBJ2-7, the complete variable domain is DVKVTQSSRYLVKRTGEKVFLECVQDMDHENMFWYRQDPGLGLRLIYFSYDVKMKEKGDIPEGYSVSREKKERFSLILESASTNQTSMYLCASRRDRVIYEQYFGPGTRLTVT.

This clone was found a few times. This chain connects TRBV23-1 to TRBJ1-1, with D hard to call. TRBV23-1 is an open reading frame, and its role is uncertain. The CDR3 loop spans 11 amino acids. CDR3 nucleotide sequence: TGCGATGGACTGGGTTGCACTGAAGCTTTCTTT. Amino acids: CDGLGCTEAFF.

The chain has TRBV7-2 and TRBJ2-3; D is perhaps TRBD1 (5 bases). The CDR3 consists of 15 residues. Trimming removed 7 bases from V and 0 bases from J, with 14 bases in between. The germline V gene has CDR1 SGHTA and CDR2 FQGNSA. The CDR3 DNA sequence: TGTGCCAGCACCCCCCGCAGGGTAAGCACAGATACGCAGTATTTT. Its translation is CASTPRRVSTDTQYF.

There are a few counts of this clone. The V call is TRBV29-1, the J call TRBJ1-2; a possible D gene is TRBD1 (5 bases). The V gene lost 4 bases and the J gene lost 3 bases, with 12 bases spanning the gap. Germline values: CDR1 SQVTM, CDR2 ANQGSEA. The CDR3 is 13 amino acids. CDR3 nucleotide sequence: TGCAGCGTTGTCATGGGGGGAGACTATGGCTACACCTTC. Translated: CSVVMGGDYGYTF.

The chain is built from TRBV9 and TRBJ1-4, with D hard to call. Trimming took 4 bases from V and 1 from J, leaving 8 bases between them. Germline assignment: CDR1 SGDLS and CDR2 YYNGEE. This CDR3 contains 14 residues. CDR3 DNA: TGTGCCAGCAGCCCCCGAGGAACTAATGAAAAACTGTTTTTT. Its translation is CASSPRGTNEKLFF.

J is TRBJ2-3 and V is TRBV18; D call uncertain. CDR1 is KGHSH and CDR2 is LQKENI in the germline V gene. Between the trimmed V and J ends, which lost 4 bases and 0 bases, there was a span of 8 bases. CDR3 length: 14 amino acids. Written as DNA, the CDR3 is TGTGCCAGCTCACACATTTCTAGCACAGATACGCAGTATTTT. It specifies CASSHISSTDTQYF. Together with reference TRBV18 and TRBJ2-3, the CDR3 gives the full variable domain: NAGVMQNPRHLVRRRGQEARLRCSPMKGHSHVYWYRQLPEEGLKFMVYLQKENIIDESGMPKERFSAEFPKEGPSILRIQQVVRGDSAAYFCASSHISSTDTQYFGPGTRLTVL.

The rearrangement joins TRBV9 to TRBJ1-1; D is unclear. V lost 0 bases to trimming and J lost 3 bases, with 9 bases between them. Germline values: CDR1 SGDLS, CDR2 YYNGEE. The CDR3 is 14 amino acids. This CDR3 reads CASSVVGGDTEAFF. For the CDR3, the DNA is TGTGCCAGCAGCGTAGTCGGCGGTGACACTGAAGCTTTCTTT.

CDR3 amino acids: CASSPGLAGYEQYF. The DNA for the CDR3 is TGTGCCAGCAGCCCCGGACTAGCGGGATACGAGCAGTACTTC. The chain has TRBV5-6 and TRBJ2-7, with 12 bases fitting TRBD2. Germline values: CDR1 SGHDT, CDR2 YYEEEE. This CDR3 contains 14 residues. Losses at the gene ends were 4 bases for V and 4 bases for J; bases not matched to a gene: 3.

This clone occurred a few times. The gene calls are TRBV5-1 and TRBJ1-1, with D unresolved. V was cut by 1 base and J by 2 bases, with 9 bases left in between. The CDR3 has 14 residues. Germline CDR1 is SGHRS and CDR2 is YFSETQ. CDR3 DNA: TGCGCCAGCAGCTTGCTTCCAGAAAACACTGAAGCTTTCTTT. Translated, it gives CASSLLPENTEAFF. The full variable domain, in which reference TRBV5-1 and TRBJ1-1 provide the parts outside the CDR3, is KAGVTQTPRYLIKTRGQQVTLSCSPISGHRSVSWYQQTPGQGLQFLFEYFSETQRNKGNFPGRFSGRQFSNSRSEMNVSTLELGDSALYLCASSLLPENTEAFFGQGTRLTVV.

The chain carries TRBV4-2 and TRBJ2-2; TRBD1 matches at 9 bases. Germline V gives CDR1 LGHNA, CDR2 YNFKEQ. The CDR3 has 15 amino acids. The J segment lost 6 bases and the V segment lost 4 bases, leaving 6 bases of the junction unmatched. The CDR3 region is CASSPGTGLPGELFF. CDR3 in DNA: TGTGCCAGCAGCCCCGGGACAGGGTTACCCGGGGAGCTGTTTTTT.

In this sample, this clone turned up once. V gene TRBV7-3 combines with J gene TRBJ2-5, with 16 bases matching TRBD2. Trimming cost V 5 bases and J 5 bases; bases outside gene matches: 8. Germline CDR1 SGHTA, CDR2 FQGTGA. The CDR3 length is 17 residues. The CDR3: CASSPGLAGGGRETQYF. Written as DNA, the CDR3 is TGTGCCAGCAGCCCGGGACTAGCGGGGGGGGGCCGGGAGACCCAGTACTTC.

The chain joins TRBV10-3 to TRBJ2-3, with TRBD2 identical over 7 bases. This CDR3 spans 14 amino acids. Losses at the gene ends were 5 bases for V and 6 bases for J; bases not matched to a gene: 8. CDR1 and CDR2 from the germline V gene are ENHRY and SYGVKD. The CDR3 sequence is CAISTEAGTDTQYF. The CDR3 DNA is TGTGCCATCAGTACCGAAGCGGGGACGGATACGCAGTATTTT.

The gene calls are TRBV7-9 and TRBJ1-6; D is possibly TRBD1 (6 bases). This CDR3 has 15 amino acids. Trimming took 5 bases from V and 9 from J, leaving 17 bases between them. Germline-derived CDR1 and CDR2 are SEHNR and FQNEAQ (reference sequence). The chain's CDR3 is CASSPTAGAGSPLHF. DNA for the CDR3: TGTGCCAGCAGCCCCACGGCAGGGGCGGGTTCACCCCTCCACTTT.